This T cell receptor (beta chain) was captured in a study of blood T cell repertoires in COVID-19 (dated by TCRdb to 2019 to 2021). Some background on the complete study: Collaborator samples came from the United States, Italy and Spain and covered acute and convalescent phases of COVID-19. The prospective study material was composed of cDNA or gDNA derived from T cells, B-cell-depleted T cells, or PBMCs. The repertoires were released in a freely available public database meant as a resource for research on the immune response to SARS-CoV-2. Samples were obtained from the ongoing ImmuneRACE study (first 160 participants) and from roughly 1,300 subjects provided by 6 global collaborators. Where available, HLA class I and class II types were obtained from metadata supplied by the sample provider rather than from assay-based typing. Sample metadata almost always included a de-identified subject ID, COVID-19 status, age in years and sex. The dataset comprised deeply sampled blood TCRbeta repertoires from subjects exposed to, actively infected with, or recovered from COVID-19. Results and caveats for the whole study, not just this receptor: The quantity of clinical and demographic metadata differed by source and by participant and was supplied without curation.

Via the germline V gene, CDR1 is MRHNA and CDR2 SNTAGT. The CDR3, cysteine through phenylalanine, is 14 amino acids long. Only the CDR3 DNA is retained, 42 bases long and in frame from the first base. V and J lose 5 bases and 9 bases, and a span of 17 bases separates them. Participants in the prospective study were aged roughly 18 to 95 years, lived in about two dozen United States geographic areas, and enrolled through a virtual design. In the prospective study, participants were assigned to cohorts based on the clinical history participants reported in a screening survey and a study questionnaire. Recovered participants in ImmuneRACE Cohort 3 were defined by two consecutive negative NP/OP PCR tests, clearance by a healthcare professional, or resolution of symptoms. In the prospective study, whole blood, serum and a nasopharyngeal or oropharyngeal swab were collected from each participant by mobile phlebotomists. Over a roughly 2-month period, participants in the prospective study had the option of providing additional blood draws and questionnaires. Blood samples from the prospective study were shipped frozen or at room temperature prior to DNA extraction.

TCRbeta CDR3 regions were amplified from genomic DNA using the immunoSEQ Assay, a bias-controlled multiplex PCR. From the authors' description of their analysis: The number of nucleated cells in each sample was estimated from the amplification of reference gene primers within the assay. Sequence reads were collapsed and filtered to measure the absolute abundance of every unique TCRbeta CDR3 rearrangement. Productive Simpson clonality was computed per sample as the square root of Simpson's diversity index over productive rearrangements. The table comes from immuneACCESS by way of TCRdb, which keeps in-frame sequences with V and J called. Part of the clones is missing from these tables; in studies checked, under half for an unresolved V gene and the rest for unknown reasons. The DNA was the basis for D and trimming; V, J and clone size are from that table. Counted in this sample were 300,000 to 400,000 clones; more than 75% of them appeared once. The top ten hold approximately 1.2% of the sample.

Turning to this clone: Its antigen is unknown. Base qualities were left out, and no much larger clone turns up one base away.

The origin of this receptor is a woman between 18 and 30 years old who had recovered from COVID-19. Sequenced input: PBMCs or T cells enriched from blood (not recorded which). This chain joins TRBV6-4 to TRBJ2-1, with a weak D call of TRBD2 (7 bases match). The nucleotides read TGTGCCAGCAGTCCCCGGGGGGCGGGTCTTGAGCAGTTCTTC. The encoded protein is CASSPRGAGLEQFF.